This T cell receptor (beta chain) was observed in a study of CD8 T cells in Susac syndrome. The germline CDR1 and CDR2 sequences are ENHRY and SYGVKD. CDR3 length equals 12 residues. The V end lost 4 bases, the J end lost 3 bases, and 7 bases lay between the germline ends. The RNA, roughly 0.45 to 1 ug, was put through reverse transcription using random hexamers. TCRdb redid the calling of the immunoSEQ multiplex PCR reads with MiXCR, one entry per CDR3 protein. The table records 80,000 to 95,000 distinct CDR3 sequences, approximately 95% of them present only once. In its sample, this clonotype was seen a few times.

This sequence was found in a human donor with Susac syndrome. The chain uses TRBV10-3 and TRBJ2-7, with no clear D. Sequenced sample: CD8+ T cells from PBMCs. Here the CDR3 DNA reads TGTGCCATCAGTGCCCCTAGCTACGAGCAGTACTTC. Translation: CAISAPSYEQYF.